This T cell receptor beta chain was sequenced in a study of CD8 T cells in ankylosing spondylitis. Study results and caveats: A TCR beta motif made of eight highly homologous variants seemed typical of ankylosing spondylitis blood. Significant enrichment of disease-linked clones was reportedly seen in matched ankylosing spondylitis synovial fluid.

TCRdb re-derived calls from the 5' RACE reads in MiXCR, one entry per CDR3 protein. The sample comprises around 300,000 distinct CDR3 sequences, roughly 20% of which are singletons, and roughly 3.6% rests with the top ten. This CDR3 has 15 amino acids. The ends lost 3 bases at V and 1 base at J; junction bases unmatched: 4. The germline V gene encodes CDR1 SGHRS and CDR2 YFSETQ. On this clonotype: Its antigen is not identified.

The genes are TRBV5-1 and TRBJ2-7; 10 nucleotides agree with TRBD2. The source is a female donor with ankylosing spondylitis or in good health (not recorded which). Input material: blood, either unsorted or a sorted T cell fraction (not recorded which). The CDR3 DNA reads as TGCGCCAGCAGCTGGGATAGCGGGAGGTCCTACGAGCAGTACTTC. This gives the protein CASSWDSGRSYEQYF.